A selection of T cell receptor beta chains follows, all from one sample in a study of blood T cell repertoires in COVID-19. TCRdb's copy holds only in-frame clones and misses some; the assay was immunoSEQ multiplex PCR. The sample comprises roughly 260,000 clones, roughly 88% of which are singletons, and 2.1% rests with the top ten. Source material: peripheral blood. These receptor sequences come from a woman aged 40-49 years who had recovered from COVID-19. Each CDR3 is given with its conserved first and last residue. D genes are given only for firm matches. For some rows the clone size is stated as once, few or many, or as a class when expanded; others skip it.

once,18,TRBV24-1,-,TRBJ2-5,TGTGCCACCAGTCTATCCGGTAATCCGAAGTCGGGGCAAGAGACCCAGTACTTC,CATSLSGNPKSGQETQYF
-,14,TRBV19,TRBD1,TRBJ1-6,TGTGCCAGTAGGCAGGGGGCGCTTACTTCACCCCTCCACTTT,CASRQGALTSPLHF
-,13,TRBV19,-,TRBJ1-2,TGTGCCAGTAGTATCCCCGGAGAATGGGGCTACACCTTC,CASSIPGEWGYTF
-,13,TRBV27,-,TRBJ2-7,TGTGCCAGCAGTCCCCTTAGTCTGGGAGCTTTGTACTTC,CASSPLSLGALYF
-,19,TRBV4-3,TRBD2,TRBJ2-7,TGCGCCAGCAGCCAAGATTCCAGCGGGAGCTTTGCCCTCTCCTACGAGCAGTACTTC,CASSQDSSGSFALSYEQYF
-,15,TRBV5-8,-,TRBJ2-7,TGTGCCAGCAGCTTGTGGAAGGGAGGGGGATTCGAGCAGTACTTC,CASSLWKGGGFEQYF
-,16,TRBV3-1/TRBV3-2,-,TRBJ1-5,TGTGCCAGCAGCCAAGGAGACATAATTAGCAATCAGCCCCAGCATTTT,CASSQGDIISNQPQHF
-,13,TRBV19,-,TRBJ2-1,TGTGCCAGTAGTAGTTCCAGGGCCAATGAGCAGTTCTTC,CASSSSRANEQFF
-,12,TRBV12-3/TRBV12-4,-,TRBJ2-7,TGTGCCAGCAGTGACGGGATTTACGAGCAGTACTTC,CASSDGIYEQYF
few,14,TRBV11-3,TRBD1,TRBJ1-1,TGTGCCAGCAGCTCGGGACAGTTGAACACTGAAGCTTTCTTT,CASSSGQLNTEAFF
-,15,TRBV7-9,-,TRBJ1-5,TGTGCCAGCAGCTTAGATGGTGGCGGGACTCAGCCCCAGCATTTT,CASSLDGGGTQPQHF
-,17,TRBV19,-,TRBJ1-3,TGTGCCAGTAGTTTCCTCGGGGGGGGAAGCTCTGGAAACACCATATATTTT,CASSFLGGGSSGNTIYF
-,14,TRBV21-1,-,TRBJ2-7,TGTGCCAGCAGCAATATGGGTGGGAGGTACGAGCAGTACTTC,CASSNMGGRYEQYF
-,15,TRBV7-9,-,TRBJ1-6,TGTGCCAGCAGCTTAGGGGGCATAAAGGATTCACCCCTCCACTTT,CASSLGGIKDSPLHF
-,15,TRBV9,TRBD2,TRBJ2-3,TGTGCCAGCAGCGGCGGACTAGCGGCTGCGGATACGCAGTATTTT,CASSGGLAAADTQYF
-,15,TRBV9,TRBD2,TRBJ2-1,TGTGCCAGCCAAGCCGGGACTACCATCTACAATGAGCAGTTCTTC,CASQAGTTIYNEQFF
-,16,TRBV18,-,TRBJ1-1,TGTGCCAGCTCATCTTCGCAACGGGGGAGAGACACTGAAGCTTTCTTT,CASSSSQRGRDTEAFF
-,15,TRBV5-4,-,TRBJ2-3,TGTGCCAGCAGCTTACGGGAGAGGAGCACAGATACGCAGTATTTT,CASSLRERSTDTQYF
-,18,TRBV5-4,TRBD1,TRBJ1-2,TGTGCCAGCAGCTCGATATCCGGGACAGGGGCGTCCGGCTATGGCTACACCTTC,CASSSISGTGASGYGYTF
-,17,TRBV15,TRBD2,TRBJ2-7,TGTGCCACCAGCAGAGAAACGGCGGGACTAGCGGGAGACGAGCAGTACTTC,CATSRETAGLAGDEQYF
once,15,TRBV1,-,TRBJ1-1,TGCACCAGCAGCCAAGATGAACAGGGGGACACTGAAGCTTTCTTT,CTSSQDEQGDTEAFF
-,17,TRBV19,-,TRBJ1-2,TGTGCCAGTAGTATATCGAACAGGGCCCCGTCTAACTATGGCTACACCTTC,CASSISNRAPSNYGYTF
-,15,TRBV6-6,TRBD2,TRBJ2-1,TGTGCCAGCAGTCCCGCTAGCGGGAGGGACCCGGAGCAGTTCTTC,CASSPASGRDPEQFF
-,15,TRBV11-2,-,TRBJ2-1,TGTGCCAGCAGCTCCCGAGGCGGAGCCTACAATGAGCAGTTCTTC,CASSSRGGAYNEQFF
-,15,TRBV6-5,TRBD1,TRBJ1-2,TGTGCCAGCAGCCCGGACAGGGGATTTAACTATGGCTACACCTTC,CASSPDRGFNYGYTF
-,15,TRBV24-1,TRBD1,TRBJ2-5,TGTGCCACCAGTGACCGGGACAGGGAGAGAGAGACCCAGTACTTC,CATSDRDRERETQYF
-,14,TRBV11-2,-,TRBJ2-4,TGTGCCAGCAGCGTGCCGGTCGGGGATTCCCTTCAGTACTTC,CASSVPVGDSLQYF
-,14,TRBV6-5,-,TRBJ1-4,TGTGCCAGCAGTTACGGTAGGGGAGGCGAAAAACTGTTTTTT,CASSYGRGGEKLFF
-,16,TRBV5-4,TRBD1,TRBJ2-4,TGTGCCAGCAGCGTGAGACAGGGAACGTCAAAAAACATTCAGTACTTC,CASSVRQGTSKNIQYF
once,16,TRBV4-3,-,TRBJ2-1,TGCGCCAGCAGCCAAGATCATGTGGGAGCGGGCGATGAGCAGTTCTTC,CASSQDHVGAGDEQFF
-,12,TRBV7-3,-,TRBJ2-2,TGTGCCAGCAGCTCTCCCCGCGGGGAGCTGTTTTTT,CASSSPRGELFF
-,15,TRBV6-2/TRBV6-3,-,TRBJ2-5,TGTGCCAGCAGTTACTCGACAACTGTCCAAGAGACCCAGTACTTC,CASSYSTTVQETQYF
-,16,TRBV11-1,-,TRBJ2-3,TGTGCCAGCAGCTTTTTGGCCGTCAGCGCCCCAGATACGCAGTATTTT,CASSFLAVSAPDTQYF
-,17,TRBV7-9,TRBD2,TRBJ2-1,TGTGCCAGCAGCTTTGGGACTAGCGGGGGTTCCTACAATGAGCAGTTCTTC,CASSFGTSGGSYNEQFF
-,13,TRBV27,-,TRBJ2-2,TGTGCCAGCGCTCCCCTCCGGTCCGGGGAGCTGTTTTTT,CASAPLRSGELFF
-,11,TRBV20-1,-,TRBJ2-5,TGCAGTGCTAGAGCAGTGGCAACCCAGTACTTC,CSARAVATQYF
-,14,TRBV7-8,-,TRBJ1-4,TGTGCCAGCAGCTTCGGGGCAACTAATGAAAAACTGTTTTTT,CASSFGATNEKLFF
-,13,TRBV15,-,TRBJ2-1,TGTGCCACCGCCCTCGACTTCTACAATGAGCAGTTCTTC,CATALDFYNEQFF
few,15,TRBV27,-,TRBJ2-2,TGTGCCAGCACTGCAGGGGCGGGAGACACCGGGGAGCTGTTTTTT,CASTAGAGDTGELFF
once,15,TRBV19,TRBD2,TRBJ2-7,TGTGCCAGTAGTCCATTCGTTCCGGGGGGCTACGAGCAGTACTTC,CASSPFVPGGYEQYF
-,15,TRBV7-6,-,TRBJ1-5,TGTGCCAGCAGCTTGGGCCAGGGCCTCAATCAGCCCCAGCATTTT,CASSLGQGLNQPQHF
-,17,TRBV15,TRBD2,TRBJ2-5,TGTGCCACCAGCAGAGATTTTAGCGGGCGGGGGCAAGAGACCCAGTACTTC,CATSRDFSGRGQETQYF
-,18,TRBV11-2,TRBD1,TRBJ2-1,TGTGCCAGCAGCCGGGGGGCGGATAGGACAGGGGGCAACAATGAGCAGTTCTTC,CASSRGADRTGGNNEQFF
-,16,TRBV24-1,TRBD1,TRBJ1-5,TGTGCCACCAGTGATACGGGACAGGGGGACAATCAGCCCCAGCATTTT,CATSDTGQGDNQPQHF
-,10,TRBV27,-,TRBJ2-5,TGTGCCAGCCCAGAAGAGACCCAGTACTTC,CASPEETQYF
once,15,TRBV25-1,-,TRBJ2-1,TGTGCCAGCAGTGGAGACGGGAGCTTTTCCAATGAGCAGTTCTTC,CASSGDGSFSNEQFF
once,17,TRBV10-3,TRBD2,TRBJ2-5,TGTGCCATCAGTGAGGCCGCGGGAAGCGGGGCAGGGGAGACCCAGTACTTC,CAISEAAGSGAGETQYF
-,11,TRBV19,-,TRBJ1-1,TGTGCCAGTGTTATGAACACTGAAGCTTTCTTT,CASVMNTEAFF
-,14,TRBV19,-,TRBJ1-5,TGTGCCAGTAACGTACTCGGTAGCAATCAGCCCCAGCATTTT,CASNVLGSNQPQHF
-,13,TRBV2,-,TRBJ1-1,TGTGCCAGCAGTGGTAACAGGAACACTGAAGCTTTCTTT,CASSGNRNTEAFF
-,12,TRBV21-1,-,TRBJ2-5,TGTGCCAGCGTCCAGGGCCAAGAGACCCAGTACTTC,CASVQGQETQYF
-,13,TRBV27,-,TRBJ2-7,TGTGCCAGCACCCGACAGCAGGGCTACGAGCAGTACTTC,CASTRQQGYEQYF
-,16,TRBV4-1,TRBD1,TRBJ2-5,TGCGCCAGCAGCCAAGCGGTAGGGGGCAGCCAAGAGACCCAGTACTTC,CASSQAVGGSQETQYF
-,14,TRBV7-2,-,TRBJ1-3,TGTGCCAGCAGCCCCCAGGGTTCTGGAAACACCATATATTTT,CASSPQGSGNTIYF
once,18,TRBV4-1,TRBD1,TRBJ2-1,TGCGCCAGCAGCCAAGATCTTAATTTGGGACAGGGGAGCAATGAGCAGTTCTTC,CASSQDLNLGQGSNEQFF
-,14,TRBV13,-,TRBJ1-1,TGTGCCAGCAGCTCCTTAACAGGTCTAGGTGAAGCTTTCTTT,CASSSLTGLGEAFF
-,16,TRBV2,-,TRBJ1-5,TGTGCCAGCAGTGAAGGACAGATGTTTAGCAATCAGCCCCAGCATTTT,CASSEGQMFSNQPQHF
-,13,TRBV10-3,TRBD1,TRBJ2-3,TGTGCCATCAAGACAGGGGATTCAGATACGCAGTATTTT,CAIKTGDSDTQYF
many,12,TRBV29-1,TRBD1,TRBJ2-2,TGCAGCGTGGCACAGGGGCCCGGGGAGCTGTTTTTT,CSVAQGPGELFF
-,17,TRBV19,TRBD1,TRBJ1-5,TGTGCCAGTAGTATGGGGACAGGTCTTTATAGCAATCAGCCCCAGCATTTT,CASSMGTGLYSNQPQHF